The 9 T cell receptor beta chains in this list originate from one sample, sequenced in a study of regulatory T cells in long-lasting Graves disease. Building the TCR beta libraries relied on iRepertoire HTBI primers, and CDR3 regions underwent Arm-PCR. Via MiXCR, TCRdb re-called the multiplex PCR reads, giving one row per CDR3 protein. The sample holds a few hundred thousand distinct CDR3 sequences, roughly 23% seen once. Regarding time point: persistent/refractory GD, antithyroid drugs over 5 years with positive TRAb. The TCR library used RNA extracted from PBMCs. Material: peripheral blood mononuclear cells (PBMCs), obtained when the disease was refractory, from a patient treated with antithyroid drugs. These receptors were taken from a middle-aged woman with Graves disease.

This clonotype was seen ten or more times. The CDR3 DNA reads TGTGCCAGTAGGAAGGACAGGGCCGGGGAGCTGTTTTTT. Protein sequence: CASRKDRAGELFF. The rearrangement uses TRBV19 and TRBJ2-2; 8 bases are shared with TRBD1. The germline V gene encodes CDR1 LNHDA and CDR2 SQIVND (reference sequence). The CDR3 has 13 residues. With V trimmed by 6 bases and J by 6 bases, 3 bases remained unmatched.

This clonotype was counted at least ten times. The chain combines TRBV12-3 or TRBV12-4 with TRBJ1-5; D not resolved. V was trimmed by 3 bases and J by 4 bases, leaving 7 bases between them. The CDR3 is 13 residues long. The CDR3 protein is CASSFSPNQPQHF. For the CDR3, the DNA is TGTGCCAGCAGTTTTAGTCCGAATCAGCCCCAGCATTTT.

This clonotype was found a few times. This chain connects TRBV28 to TRBJ2-1, with 11 bases aligning to TRBD2. Unmatched junction bases numbered 2, after V lost 6 bases and J lost 4 bases. Per germline, CDR1 MDHEN and CDR2 SYDVKM. This CDR3 spans 14 amino acids. The CDR3 spells CASRGLAEYNEQFF. The CDR3 nucleotides are TGTGCCAGCAGGGGACTAGCGGAGTACAATGAGCAGTTCTTC.

The chain carries TRBV19 and TRBJ1-1; D remains unclear. In germline, CDR1 is LNHDA, CDR2 SQIVND (reference sequence). There are 13 residues in the CDR3. V was cut by 2 bases and J by 1 base, with 5 bases left in between. CDR3: CASSIRGNTEAFF. CDR3 nucleotide sequence: TGTGCCAGTAGTATACGGGGGAACACTGAAGCTTTCTTT. The full variable domain, completed using reference TRBV19 and TRBJ1-1, is DGGITQSPKYLFRKEGQNVTLSCEQNLNHDAMYWYRQDPGQGLRLIYYSQIVNDFQKGDIAEGYSVSREKKESFPLTVTSAQKNPTAFYLCASSIRGNTEAFFGQGTRLTVV.

The CDR3 coding sequence is TGTGCCAGCAGTTTCCGATGGGACACCCCTAATACTGCTGGAAACACCATATATTTT. Translating it yields CASSFRWDTPNTAGNTIYF. The rearrangement joins TRBV27 to TRBJ1-3; possible D gene TRBD1, 6 bases. The germline gives CDR1 MNHEY, CDR2 SMNVEV (reference sequence). V shed 3 bases and J shed 2 bases, with 23 bases lying between them. The CDR3 is 19 amino acids.

This clonotype was observed a few times. The chain is built from TRBV7-9 and TRBJ2-2, with 13 bases identical to TRBD2. V was pared by 9 bases and J by 1 base, with 23 bases of the junction left unmatched. The germline V gene has CDR1 SEHNR and CDR2 FQNEAQ (reference sequence). This CDR3 has 22 residues. CDR3 protein: CASNPRSFSSGLAGMNTGELFF. In DNA, the CDR3 is TGTGCCAGTAATCCCCGTTCCTTTTCCTCGGGACTAGCGGGAATGAACACCGGGGAGCTGTTTTTT.

This clonotype was detected ten times or more. The chain employs TRBV28 and TRBJ1-5; D ambiguous. The CDR3 is 12 residues long. Per germline, CDR1 MDHEN and CDR2 SYDVKM. Trimming pared 5 bases from V and 1 base from J, leaving 3 bases between. The CDR3 nucleotides read TGTGCCAGCAGTGTCAGCAATCAGCCCCAGCATTTT. It encodes CASSVSNQPQHF.

This clonotype showed up many times. J is TRBJ2-7 and V is TRBV6-1; no firm D call. CDR1 MNHNS and CDR2 SASEGT come from the germline V gene. The CDR3 is 11 residues long. The ends were cut back, 6 bases at V and 6 bases at J, with 9 bases in the middle. CDR3 DNA sequence: TGTGCCAGCAGGAAGCAAGGCGAGCAGTACTTC. Its translation is CASRKQGEQYF.

This clonotype has a handful of counts. This chain connects TRBV3-1 to TRBJ1-2; the D gene is possibly TRBD1 (6 bases). CDR1 LGHDT and CDR2 YNNKEL come from the germline V gene (reference sequence). The CDR3 sequence is 14 residues long. V was trimmed by 3 bases and J by 0 bases, leaving 8 bases between them. CDR3 region: CASSQGTTNYGYTF. The DNA of the CDR3 is TGTGCCAGCAGCCAGGGGACAACTAACTATGGCTACACCTTC.